This is a list of T cell receptor beta chains from one sample in a study of Ad26.COV2.S vaccination and SARS-CoV-2 variants. Using immunoSEQ multiplex PCR, the repertoire was profiled, and TCRdb retains in-frame clones only, with some absent. The sample shows approximately 340,000 clones, around 84% of them seen only once. The sample consisted of peripheral blood, taken in a trial of Ad26.COV2.S vaccine versus placebo. These receptors came from a person aged 18-65 years who received the Ad26.COV2.S COVID-19 vaccine or a placebo. CDR3s include the opening cysteine and the closing phenylalanine or tryptophan. D genes are given only for firm matches. Expanded clones are given a class, and other clones once, few, many or no size at all.

CDR3 length: 16
J gene: TRBJ2-3
D gene: -
clone size: -
V gene: TRBV4-1
CDR3 DNA: TGCGCCAGCAGCCAAGGCCCCCGGGTGAGGACAGATACGCAGTATTTT
CDR3 protein: CASSQGPRVRTDTQYF

CDR3 length: 14
J gene: TRBJ1-1
D gene: -
clone size: -
V gene: TRBV5-1
CDR3 DNA: TGCGCCAGCAGCTTGGACGGCGGCAACACTGAAGCTTTCTTT
CDR3 protein: CASSLDGGNTEAFF

CDR3 length: 17
J gene: TRBJ2-7
D gene: -
clone size: -
V gene: TRBV27
CDR3 DNA: TGTGCCAGCAGTTTATATCCAGGGGAGGGATTTGGTTACGAGCAGTACTTC
CDR3 protein: CASSLYPGEGFGYEQYF

CDR3 length: 17
J gene: TRBJ1-4
D gene: TRBD1
clone size: -
V gene: TRBV7-9
CDR3 DNA: TGTGCCAGCAGCTTTCTGGGACAGGGACCCTATAATGAAAAACTGTTTTTT
CDR3 protein: CASSFLGQGPYNEKLFF

CDR3 length: 12
J gene: TRBJ1-3
D gene: -
clone size: few
V gene: TRBV7-9
CDR3 DNA: TGTGCCAGCAGCTTAGAGGGGAACACCATATATTTT
CDR3 protein: CASSLEGNTIYF

CDR3 length: 16
J gene: TRBJ2-3
D gene: TRBD2
clone size: -
V gene: TRBV2
CDR3 DNA: TGTGCCAGCAGTCAAAACAGACTAGCGGGGACGGATACGCAGTATTTT
CDR3 protein: CASSQNRLAGTDTQYF

CDR3 length: 15
J gene: TRBJ1-2
D gene: TRBD1
clone size: once
V gene: TRBV7-2
CDR3 DNA: TGTGCCAGCAGCGCAACCGGGACAGGGGGCGATGGCTACACCTTC
CDR3 protein: CASSATGTGGDGYTF

CDR3 length: 14
J gene: TRBJ1-4
D gene: -
clone size: -
V gene: TRBV7-2
CDR3 DNA: TGTGCCAGCAGCCATAAGGGCGTTAATGAAAAACTGTTTTTT
CDR3 protein: CASSHKGVNEKLFF

CDR3 length: 15
J gene: TRBJ2-7
D gene: TRBD2
clone size: -
V gene: TRBV10-1
CDR3 DNA: TGCGCCAGCAGTGACACTAGCGGGGGTTTCTACGAGCAGTACTTC
CDR3 protein: CASSDTSGGFYEQYF

CDR3 length: 13
J gene: TRBJ2-2
D gene: -
clone size: few
V gene: TRBV14
CDR3 DNA: TGTGCCAGCAGCCCCAGATCTGCCGGGGAGCTGTTTTTT
CDR3 protein: CASSPRSAGELFF

CDR3 length: 15
J gene: TRBJ2-1
D gene: TRBD1
clone size: -
V gene: TRBV11-2
CDR3 DNA: TGTGCCAGCAGCTTAGCCCAAGACAGGGGGGATGAGCAGTTCTTC
CDR3 protein: CASSLAQDRGDEQFF

CDR3 length: 17
J gene: TRBJ1-2
D gene: TRBD1
clone size: -
V gene: TRBV5-1
CDR3 DNA: TGCGCCAGCAGCTCGGCGGGGGCCGAGACAGGGGCATATGGCTACACCTTC
CDR3 protein: CASSSAGAETGAYGYTF

CDR3 length: 13
J gene: TRBJ2-5
D gene: -
clone size: few
V gene: TRBV11-3
CDR3 DNA: TGTGCCAGCAGCTTTCAAGCGGAAGAGACCCAGTACTTC
CDR3 protein: CASSFQAEETQYF

CDR3 length: 13
J gene: TRBJ2-7
D gene: -
clone size: -
V gene: TRBV27
CDR3 DNA: TGTGCCAGCAGTAGCCGTGACTCCTACGAGCAGTACTTC
CDR3 protein: CASSSRDSYEQYF

CDR3 length: 18
J gene: TRBJ2-6
D gene: -
clone size: -
V gene: TRBV7-2
CDR3 DNA: TGTGCCAGCAGCCGGACTTCACAGGGAAACTCTGGGGCCAACGTCCTGACTTTC
CDR3 protein: CASSRTSQGNSGANVLTF

CDR3 length: 15
J gene: TRBJ2-7
D gene: TRBD2
clone size: -
V gene: TRBV11-2
CDR3 DNA: TGTGCCAGCAGTATTGCGGGGGGCCTTACCTACGAGCAGTACTTC
CDR3 protein: CASSIAGGLTYEQYF

CDR3 length: 13
J gene: TRBJ1-1
D gene: TRBD1
clone size: -
V gene: TRBV12-3/TRBV12-4
CDR3 DNA: TGTGCCAGCAGTTATGACAGGGGGACTGAAGCTTTCTTT
CDR3 protein: CASSYDRGTEAFF

CDR3 length: 15
J gene: TRBJ1-4
D gene: -
clone size: -
V gene: TRBV18
CDR3 DNA: TGTGCCAGCTCACCACGACAGGAGACTAATGAAAAACTGTTTTTT
CDR3 protein: CASSPRQETNEKLFF

CDR3 length: 12
J gene: TRBJ2-7
D gene: -
clone size: -
V gene: TRBV5-1
CDR3 DNA: TGCGCCAGCAGCTTGAACAGGTACGAGCAGTACTTC
CDR3 protein: CASSLNRYEQYF

CDR3 length: 13
J gene: TRBJ2-3
D gene: -
clone size: -
V gene: TRBV7-9
CDR3 DNA: TGTGCCAGCAGCTTCCCCTACACAGATACGCAGTATTTT
CDR3 protein: CASSFPYTDTQYF

CDR3 length: 14
J gene: TRBJ1-2
D gene: -
clone size: few
V gene: TRBV7-9
CDR3 DNA: TGTGCCAGCAGCTTATTGGACAGACGAGAGCCCTACACCTTC
CDR3 protein: CASSLLDRREPYTF

CDR3 length: 14
J gene: TRBJ2-1
D gene: TRBD2
clone size: -
V gene: TRBV2
CDR3 DNA: TGTGCCAGCAGTTTCGCGGGAGTCTCCAATGAGCAGTTCTTC
CDR3 protein: CASSFAGVSNEQFF

CDR3 length: 15
J gene: TRBJ2-1
D gene: -
clone size: -
V gene: TRBV19
CDR3 DNA: TGTGCCAGTAGTAGGCAGGGTGGATACAATGAGCGGGAGTTCTTC
CDR3 protein: CASSRQGGYNEREFF

CDR3 length: 15
J gene: TRBJ1-4
D gene: -
clone size: -
V gene: TRBV19
CDR3 DNA: TGTGCCAGTAGTATGACAGTTGCAACTAATGAAAAACTGTTTTTT
CDR3 protein: CASSMTVATNEKLFF

CDR3 length: 15
J gene: TRBJ2-1
D gene: TRBD2
clone size: -
V gene: TRBV27
CDR3 DNA: TGTGCCAGCAGTTTATCGCGGGAGGGTTACAATGAGCAGTTCTTC
CDR3 protein: CASSLSREGYNEQFF

CDR3 length: 14
J gene: TRBJ1-4
D gene: -
clone size: -
V gene: TRBV6-2/TRBV6-3
CDR3 DNA: TGTGCCAGCAGTACTGGGACGGCGGGTGAAAAACTGTTTTTT
CDR3 protein: CASSTGTAGEKLFF

CDR3 length: 15
J gene: TRBJ1-4
D gene: -
clone size: -
V gene: TRBV30
CDR3 DNA: TGTGCCTGGAGCCCCCTGTCCGCAACTAATGAAAAACTGTTTTTT
CDR3 protein: CAWSPLSATNEKLFF

CDR3 length: 17
J gene: TRBJ2-7
D gene: TRBD2
clone size: -
V gene: TRBV3-1/TRBV3-2
CDR3 DNA: TGTGCCAGCAGCCAAGCTGGAGGCGGGAGCGGAACCTACGAGCAGTACTTC
CDR3 protein: CASSQAGGGSGTYEQYF

CDR3 length: 15
J gene: TRBJ2-1
D gene: -
clone size: -
V gene: TRBV27
CDR3 DNA: TGTGCCAGCAGTCCAGGACAGACAACCTACAATGAGCAGTTCTTC
CDR3 protein: CASSPGQTTYNEQFF

CDR3 length: 16
J gene: TRBJ1-2
D gene: -
clone size: once
V gene: TRBV28
CDR3 DNA: TGTGCCAGCAGTTTAGGCGGGTCGCGATCAGGGAGTGGCTACACCTTC
CDR3 protein: CASSLGGSRSGSGYTF

CDR3 length: 14
J gene: TRBJ2-3
D gene: -
clone size: -
V gene: TRBV5-5
CDR3 DNA: TGTGCCAGCAGCTTGTCCCCGGGGGAGGATACGCAGTATTTT
CDR3 protein: CASSLSPGEDTQYF

CDR3 length: 15
J gene: TRBJ1-5
D gene: TRBD1
clone size: once
V gene: TRBV6-5
CDR3 DNA: TGTGCCAGCAGCCAGGGACAGGGGATGAATCAGCCCCAGCATTTT
CDR3 protein: CASSQGQGMNQPQHF

CDR3 length: 12
J gene: TRBJ1-2
D gene: -
clone size: -
V gene: TRBV28
CDR3 DNA: TGTGCCAGCAGTGTAGGACACTATGGCTACACCTTC
CDR3 protein: CASSVGHYGYTF

CDR3 length: 16
J gene: TRBJ2-3
D gene: -
clone size: once
V gene: TRBV6-4
CDR3 DNA: TGTGCCAGCAGTGAGTATGAGGGGGTGAGGACAGATACGCAGTATTTT
CDR3 protein: CASSEYEGVRTDTQYF